One and the same sample provided the 28 T cell receptor beta chains below, sequenced in a study of cytomegalovirus exposure and HLA in healthy donors. A multiplex PCR was run with 60 Vbeta primers and 13 Jbeta primers. Sequenced by immunoSEQ multiplex PCR; TCRdb stores in-frame clones only, minus some. The table lists over 85,000 clones, about 70% of them singletons. Sequencing input: PBMCs. These receptor sequences come from a female donor in good health and CMV-seronegative.

The chain combines TRBV11-2 with TRBJ2-2; 10 nucleotides line up with TRBD1. The CDR3 length is 16 residues. CDR1 is SGHAT, CDR2 FQNNGV, per germline. The J segment lost 4 bases and the V segment lost 5 bases, leaving 7 bases of the junction unmatched. The CDR3 is CASSLNRDRGTGELFF. As DNA, the CDR3 is TGTGCCAGCAGCCTAAACCGGGACAGGGGCACCGGGGAGCTGTTTTTT.

The V call is TRBV15, the J call TRBJ1-4; 8 nucleotides agree with TRBD1. The CDR3 loop spans 14 amino acids. Unmatched junction bases numbered 5, after V lost 5 bases and J lost 6 bases. Germline V lookup: CDR1 LNHNV, CDR2 YYDKDF (reference sequence). The CDR3 is CATSLDRAYEKLFF. The CDR3 coding sequence is TGTGCCACCAGCCTGGACAGGGCGTATGAAAAACTGTTTTTT.

DNA for the CDR3: TGCAGCGTAGCGCAGGGGGCGGATGGAAACACCATATATTTT. This translates into CSVAQGADGNTIYF. The rearrangement links TRBV29-1 to TRBJ1-3, with TRBD1 identical over 8 bases. The CDR3 is 14 residues long. J gave up 3 bases and V 6 bases, and 7 bases lay outside the gene matches. Per germline, CDR1 SQVTM and CDR2 ANQGSEA.

This clone was counted a few times. The chain uses TRBV4-2 and TRBJ2-3; D is undetermined. The CDR3 length is 13 residues. V lost 2 bases and J 2 bases, leaving 5 bases between the germline ends. Germline CDR1 LGHNA, CDR2 YNFKEQ. CDR3 in DNA: TGTGCCAGCAGCCAAATACTCACAGATACGCAGTATTTT. This codes for CASSQILTDTQYF.

The V gene is TRBV7-9, the J gene TRBJ2-3; a weak D match, TRBD2 (6 bases). The length of the CDR3 is 16 residues. V dropped 5 bases and J dropped 3 bases, with 18 bases sitting between them. Germline-derived CDR1 and CDR2 are SEHNR and FQNEAQ (reference sequence). CDR3 protein: CASSPGSGQGTDTQYF. DNA of the CDR3: TGTGCCAGCAGCCCAGGAAGCGGGCAAGGAACAGATACGCAGTATTTT.

For the CDR3, the DNA is TGCGCCAGCAGCCAAAGGTCGGCAGGGCTCTACGAGCAGTACTTC. This translates into CASSQRSAGLYEQYF. This chain joins TRBV4-1 and TRBJ2-7; a weak D match, TRBD1 (5 bases). Trimming removed 2 bases at V and 3 bases at J, with 14 bases between. The CDR3 has 15 amino acids. The germline V gene encodes CDR1 MGHRA and CDR2 YSYEKL.

The chain has TRBV19 and TRBJ1-2, with D possibly matching TRBD1 (5 bases). V gave up 2 bases and J gave up 7 bases, with 14 bases separating them. The germline V gene has CDR1 LNHDA and CDR2 SQIVND (reference sequence). This CDR3 has 14 amino acids. CDR3 nucleotides: TGTGCCAGTAGTATAAGTGAGGGGAGGGGTGGCTACACCTTC. It specifies CASSISEGRGGYTF.

A few counts support this clone. The CDR3 spells CASSQGQGYSNQPQHF. The CDR3 DNA sequence: TGTGCCAGCAGCCAAGGACAGGGTTATAGCAATCAGCCCCAGCATTTT. The chain is built from TRBV4-2 and TRBJ1-5; 7 bases line up with TRBD1. The J segment lost 0 bases and the V segment lost 1 base, leaving 3 bases of the junction unmatched. The V gene's germline CDR1 is LGHNA and CDR2 YNFKEQ. There are 16 residues in the CDR3.

This clone was picked up a small number of times. The J gene is TRBJ2-7, the V gene TRBV6-5; no clear D gene. Trimming removed 5 bases at V and 6 bases at J, with 8 bases between. The CDR3 is 11 amino acids. The germline gives CDR1 MNHEY, CDR2 SVGAGI. This CDR3 reads CASSERFEQYF. The CDR3 DNA sequence: TGTGCCAGCAGTGAGCGATTCGAGCAGTACTTC.

The chain links TRBV19 to TRBJ1-4; 7 bases agree with TRBD1. The CDR3 is 16 residues long. Germline V gene sequence: CDR1 LNHDA, CDR2 SQIVND (reference sequence). V lost 6 bases and J lost 0; bases outside the gene matches: 7. CDR3 DNA: TGTGCCAGTAGCAACAGGGGCACGGCAACTAATGAAAAACTGTTTTTT. It encodes CASSNRGTATNEKLFF. Supplemented by reference TRBV19 and TRBJ1-4, the full variable domain reads DGGITQSPKYLFRKEGQNVTLSCEQNLNHDAMYWYRQDPGQGLRLIYYSQIVNDFQKGDIAEGYSVSREKKESFPLTVTSAQKNPTAFYLCASSNRGTATNEKLFFGSGTQLSVL.

Comment on this clone: A read error may account for a junction end that differs from germline. The rearrangement uses TRBV7-7 and TRBJ2-7, with 7 bases aligning to TRBD2. Per germline, CDR1 SSHAT and CDR2 FNYEAQ (reference sequence). The CDR3 has 13 amino acids. CDR3 loop: CASSPGGGYEQYF. In DNA, the CDR3 is TGTGCTAGCAGCCCGGGCGGGGGCTACGAGCAGTACTTC.

This clone was detected only once. CDR3 nucleotides: TGTGCCAGCACGGCAGGGGAGACCTACAATGAGCAGTTCTTC. It encodes CASTAGETYNEQFF. The V and J genes are TRBV2 and TRBJ2-1; maybe TRBD1 (6 bases). The germline V gene encodes CDR1 SNHLY and CDR2 FYNNEI. Trimming took off 7 bases at V and 2 bases at J, with 12 bases between the two ends. The CDR3 is 14 residues long.

The V call is TRBV7-6, the J call TRBJ1-5; 11 bases are shared with TRBD1. V was pared by 3 bases and J by 4 bases, with 2 bases of the junction left unmatched. Germline assignment: CDR1 SGHVS and CDR2 FNYEAQ. This CDR3 has 15 amino acids. The CDR3 DNA follows: TGTGCCAGCAGCTTGGGGACAGGGGGTAATCAGCCCCAGCATTTT. This gives the protein CASSLGTGGNQPQHF.

The sample holds a few counts of this clone. The CDR3 DNA reads as TGTGCCTGGAGAGCCGCGGAATATGGCTACACCTTC. It specifies CAWRAAEYGYTF. The chain links TRBV30 to TRBJ1-2; D unresolved. The CDR3 runs to 12 residues. Trimming pared 3 bases from V and 5 bases from J, leaving 10 bases between. Germline V CDR1 and CDR2: GTSNPN, SVGIG (reference sequence).

This clone was counted only a few times. V and J are TRBV7-9 and TRBJ1-2; the D gene is possibly TRBD1 (6 bases). V was shortened by 4 bases and J by 10 bases, with 13 bases between the two germline ends. CDR1 and CDR2 (germline): SEHNR, FQNEAQ (reference sequence). This CDR3 spans 12 amino acids. CDR3 sequence: CASSWGGAAYTF. The CDR3 DNA reads as TGTGCCAGCAGCTGGGGGGGGGCCGCCTACACCTTC.

The rearrangement links TRBV19 to TRBJ2-7, with a possible D match to TRBD1 (5 bases). Trimming pared 3 bases from V and 12 bases from J, leaving 24 bases between. This CDR3 comprises 15 residues. Germline CDR1 reads LNHDA; CDR2 reads SQIVND (reference sequence). The CDR3 region has the DNA TGTGCCAGTAGTATTTCCCTACAGACAGCTGAGCAGTGGTACTTC. It translates to CASSISLQTAEQWYF. The full variable domain, rest sourced from reference TRBV19 and TRBJ2-7, is DGGITQSPKYLFRKEGQNVTLSCEQNLNHDAMYWYRQDPGQGLRLIYYSQIVNDFQKGDIAEGYSVSREKKESFPLTVTSAQKNPTAFYLCASSISLQTAEQWYFGPGTRLTVT.

The table lists this clone with a few counts. The chain uses TRBV28 and TRBJ2-7; 12 nucleotides match TRBD1. Germline assignment: CDR1 MDHEN and CDR2 SYDVKM. Unmatched junction bases numbered 7, after V lost 4 bases and J lost 6 bases. The CDR3 consists of 15 residues. CDR3 DNA sequence: TGTGCCAGCAGTTCCACCGGGACAGGGGGCGTCGAGCAGTACTTC. Amino acid sequence: CASSSTGTGGVEQYF.

This clone was seen more than once but under ten times. The chain is built from TRBV28 and TRBJ2-7; D is perhaps TRBD2 (5 bases). With 6 bases removed from V and 2 bases from J, the gap between germline ends came to 11 bases. The CDR3 is 13 residues long. CDR1 is MDHEN, CDR2 SYDVKM, per germline. CDR3 amino acids: CASRRGFPYEQYF. The CDR3 DNA reads as TGTGCCAGCAGGAGAGGGTTCCCCTACGAGCAGTACTTC.

CDR3: CASSYAQGGRTEAFF. CDR3 sequence (DNA): TGTGCCAGCAGTTACGCCCAGGGGGGAAGGACTGAAGCTTTCTTT. J is TRBJ1-1 and V is TRBV6-5, with 7 bases that match TRBD1. CDR3 size: 15 residues. Germline CDR1 MNHEY, CDR2 SVGAGI. V was clipped by 2 bases and J by 5 bases; unmatched bases: 8.

The chain links TRBV2 to TRBJ1-1, with D possibly being TRBD1 (5 bases). Germline-derived CDR1 and CDR2 are SNHLY and FYNNEI. This CDR3 has 15 residues. With 6 bases removed from V and 4 bases from J, the gap between germline ends came to 18 bases. The CDR3 nucleotides are TGTGCCAGCAGATCAGGCTTGTGGAGGGGCACTGAAGCTTTCTTT. Translating it yields CASRSGLWRGTEAFF.

This chain uses TRBV6-6 with TRBJ2-3, with 7 bases fitting TRBD1. Germline V gene sequence: CDR1 MNHNY, CDR2 SVGAGI (reference sequence). The V gene end was trimmed by 2 bases and the J gene end by 6 bases; junction bases not matched to a gene: 2. The CDR3 is 13 residues long. In DNA form, the CDR3 reads TGTGCCAGCAGTTACCGGACAGGTGATACGCAGTATTTT. Translated: CASSYRTGDTQYF.

The rearrangement links TRBV14 to TRBJ2-5; 10 nucleotides agree with TRBD2. Germline V gene sequence: CDR1 SGHDN, CDR2 FVKESK. The CDR3 sequence is 19 residues long. Unmatched junction bases numbered 15, after V lost 3 bases and J lost 2 bases. The CDR3 coding sequence is TGTGCCAGCAGCCACGACCCTAGCGGGAGTAGGAGTCGTCAAGAGACCCAGTACTTC. Protein product: CASSHDPSGSRSRQETQYF.

This chain joins TRBV2 and TRBJ1-4; 7 bases fit TRBD1. The germline gives CDR1 SNHLY, CDR2 FYNNEI. CDR3 size: 15 residues. J lost 0 bases, V lost 5 bases, and 3 bases had no gene match. CDR3 sequence (DNA): TGTGCCAGCAGTAACAGGGGATCAACTAATGAAAAACTGTTTTTT. The encoded protein is CASSNRGSTNEKLFF.

The chain has TRBV11-3 and TRBJ1-4; TRBD1 might be the D (6 bases). The CDR3 is 16 amino acids. The V end lost 5 bases, the J end lost 0 bases, and 13 bases lay between the germline ends. From germline, CDR1 is SGHNT and CDR2 YENEEA. Here the CDR3 reads CASSVQGGSTNEKLFF. The CDR3 DNA reads TGTGCCAGCAGCGTACAGGGTGGTTCAACTAATGAAAAACTGTTTTTT.

This chain links TRBV29-1 with TRBJ2-7; 9 nucleotides agree with TRBD1. This CDR3 contains 13 residues. In germline, CDR1 is SQVTM, CDR2 ANQGSEA. V was pared by 4 bases and J by 7 bases, with 8 bases of the junction left unmatched. The DNA of the CDR3 is TGCAGCGTTGCGGGACAGGGCGACATGGAGCAGTACTTC. Its translation is CSVAGQGDMEQYF.

This sequence joins TRBV6-5 and TRBJ1-5, with TRBD1 matching 7 bases. V dropped 5 bases and J dropped 2; count of bases not matched to a gene: 3. Germline V lookup: CDR1 MNHEY, CDR2 SVGAGI. This CDR3 spans 14 amino acids. CDR3 nucleotides: TGTGCCAGCAGTAGGGGGCTGGGCAATCAGCCCCAGCATTTT. Encoded protein: CASSRGLGNQPQHF.

The V call is TRBV7-6, the J call TRBJ1-1, with D perhaps matching TRBD1 (6 bases). Germline V gives CDR1 SGHVS, CDR2 FNYEAQ. V was cut by 5 bases and J by 1 base, with 14 bases left in between. The CDR3 is made up of 15 amino acids. The CDR3 protein is CASSPMGAGNTEAFF. CDR3 DNA sequence: TGTGCCAGCAGCCCGATGGGGGCCGGGAACACTGAAGCTTTCTTT. The full variable domain, rest sourced from reference TRBV7-6 and TRBJ1-1, is GAGVSQSPRYKVTKRGQDVALRCDPISGHVSLYWYRQALGQGPEFLTYFNYEAQQDKSGLPNDRFSAERPEGSISTLTIQRTEQRDSAMYRCASSPMGAGNTEAFFGQGTRLTVV.

The chain combines TRBV20-1 with TRBJ1-1; D is ambiguous. Looked up from germline, CDR1 is DFQATT and CDR2 is SNEGSKA (reference sequence). The length of the CDR3 is 11 residues. The V end was cut by 8 bases, the J end by 6 bases, with 13 bases between. The CDR3 nucleotides read TGCAGTTCCGCGCAGCGGCCTGAAGCTTTCTTT. Its protein product is CSSAQRPEAFF.